These 4 T cell receptor beta chains originate from one sample sequenced in a study of multiple sclerosis patients with progressive multifocal leukoencephalopathy. The time point: before natalizumab initiation. The protocol was immunoSEQ multiplex PCR, while the TCRdb copy is restricted to in-frame clones and leaves out a portion. The table records some 30,000 clones, approximately 89% of them present only once. What was sequenced was PBMCs. These receptors all come from a human donor with multiple sclerosis.

The V call is TRBV19, the J call TRBJ2-1; TRBD2 is a possible D gene (5 bases). The V end lost 1 base, the J end lost 3 bases, and 10 bases lay between the germline ends. CDR1 and CDR2 from the germline V gene are LNHDA and SQIVND (reference sequence). The CDR3 length is 15 residues. CDR3 in DNA: TGTGCCAGTAGTATAGCGGGAAGTTACTACAATGAGCAGTTCTTC. Protein sequence: CASSIAGSYYNEQFF.

The rearrangement joins TRBV6-5 to TRBJ2-1; D might be TRBD1 or TRBD2, each matching 5 bases. V lost 2 bases to trimming and J lost 4 bases, with 12 bases between them. The CDR3 runs to 15 residues. Germline lookup yields CDR1 MNHEY and CDR2 SVGAGI. CDR3 amino acids: CASSYGRDAYNEQFF. The CDR3 region has the DNA TGTGCCAGCAGTTACGGTCGGGACGCTTACAATGAGCAGTTCTTC.

The gene calls are TRBV7-2 and TRBJ2-7; possible D gene TRBD1, 5 bases. The CDR3 covers 13 residues. Germline V gene lookup returns CDR1 SGHTA and CDR2 FQGNSA. V was pared by 4 bases and J by 5 bases, with 12 bases between. CDR3 DNA: TGTGCCAGCAGCTCCCGCAGGGCCCACGAGCAGTACTTC. It encodes CASSSRRAHEQYF.

The genes are TRBV18 and TRBJ1-2, with D maybe TRBD1 (5 bases). The CDR3 spans 16 residues. Per the germline V gene, CDR1 is KGHSH and CDR2 is LQKENI. V lost 0 bases and J lost 4, with 15 bases in between. CDR3 region: CASSPPLGTASYGYTF. The CDR3 nucleotides read TGTGCCAGCTCACCACCGTTGGGGACGGCGAGCTATGGCTACACCTTC. The whole variable domain, remainder taken from reference TRBV18 and TRBJ1-2, is NAGVMQNPRHLVRRRGQEARLRCSPMKGHSHVYWYRQLPEEGLKFMVYLQKENIIDESGMPKERFSAEFPKEGPSILRIQQVVRGDSAAYFCASSPPLGTASYGYTFGSGTRLTVV.